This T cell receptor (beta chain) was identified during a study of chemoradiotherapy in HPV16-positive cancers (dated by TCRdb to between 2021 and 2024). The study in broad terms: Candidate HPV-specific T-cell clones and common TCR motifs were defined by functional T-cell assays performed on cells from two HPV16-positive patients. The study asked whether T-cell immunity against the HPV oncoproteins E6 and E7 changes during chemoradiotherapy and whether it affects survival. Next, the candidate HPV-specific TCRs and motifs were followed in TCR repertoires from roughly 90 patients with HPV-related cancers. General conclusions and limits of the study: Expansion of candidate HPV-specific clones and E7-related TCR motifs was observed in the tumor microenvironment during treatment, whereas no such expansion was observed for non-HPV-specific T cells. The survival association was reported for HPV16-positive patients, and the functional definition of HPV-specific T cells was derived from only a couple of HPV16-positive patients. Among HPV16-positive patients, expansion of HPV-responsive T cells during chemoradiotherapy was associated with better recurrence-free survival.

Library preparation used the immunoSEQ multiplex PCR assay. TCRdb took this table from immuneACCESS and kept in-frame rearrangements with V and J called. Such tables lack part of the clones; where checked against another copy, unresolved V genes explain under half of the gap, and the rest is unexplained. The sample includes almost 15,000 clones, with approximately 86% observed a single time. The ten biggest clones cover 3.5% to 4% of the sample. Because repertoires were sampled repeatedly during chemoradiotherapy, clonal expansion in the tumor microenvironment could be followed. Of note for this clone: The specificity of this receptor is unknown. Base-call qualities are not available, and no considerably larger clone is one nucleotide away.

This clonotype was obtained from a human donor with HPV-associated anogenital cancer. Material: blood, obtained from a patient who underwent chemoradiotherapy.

The DNA sequence follows: TGCGCCAGCAGCCAATTAGCGGGGGGAAACCCAGGGGAGACCCAGTACTTC. Its translation reads: CASSQLAGGNPGETQYF. The chain is encoded by TRBV4-1 joined to TRBJ2-5, with 10 middle bases fitting TRBD2. According to the germline V gene, CDR1 reads MGHRA and CDR2 reads YSYEKL. Trimming accounts for 2 bases at V and 5 bases at J, while the number of junction bases matched to no gene is 11. There are 17 amino acids in the CDR3, from cysteine to phenylalanine inclusive. Solely the CDR3 DNA is kept, with 51 bases framed from the first base.